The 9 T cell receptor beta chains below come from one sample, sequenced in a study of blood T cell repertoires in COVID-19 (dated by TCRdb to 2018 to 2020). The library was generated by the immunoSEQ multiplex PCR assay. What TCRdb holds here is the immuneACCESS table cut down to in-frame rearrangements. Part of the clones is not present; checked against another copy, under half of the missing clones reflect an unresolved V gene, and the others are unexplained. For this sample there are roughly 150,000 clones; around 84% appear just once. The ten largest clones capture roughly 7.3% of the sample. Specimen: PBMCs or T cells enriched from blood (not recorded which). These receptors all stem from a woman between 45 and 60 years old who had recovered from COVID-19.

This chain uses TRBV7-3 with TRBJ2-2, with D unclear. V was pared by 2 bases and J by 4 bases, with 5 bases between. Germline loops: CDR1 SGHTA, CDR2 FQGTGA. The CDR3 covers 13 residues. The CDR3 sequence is CASSLSSTGELFF. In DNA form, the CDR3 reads TGTGCCAGCAGCTTATCCAGCACCGGGGAGCTGTTTTTT.

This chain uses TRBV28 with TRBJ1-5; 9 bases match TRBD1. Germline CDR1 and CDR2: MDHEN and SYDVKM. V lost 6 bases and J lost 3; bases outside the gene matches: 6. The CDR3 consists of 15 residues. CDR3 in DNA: TGTGCCAGCAGGTGGACAGGGGCCAACAATCAGCCCCAGCATTTT. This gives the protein CASRWTGANNQPQHF. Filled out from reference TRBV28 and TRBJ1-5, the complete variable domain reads DVKVTQSSRYLVKRTGEKVFLECVQDMDHENMFWYRQDPGLGLRLIYFSYDVKMKEKGDIPEGYSVSREKKERFSLILESASTNQTSMYLCASRWTGANNQPQHFGDGTRLSIL.

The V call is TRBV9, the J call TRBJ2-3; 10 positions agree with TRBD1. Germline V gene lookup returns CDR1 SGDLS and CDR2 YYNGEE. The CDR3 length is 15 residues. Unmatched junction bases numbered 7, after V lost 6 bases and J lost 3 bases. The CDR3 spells CASNPGQGGTDTQYF. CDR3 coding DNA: TGTGCCAGCAACCCAGGACAGGGGGGTACAGATACGCAGTATTTT.

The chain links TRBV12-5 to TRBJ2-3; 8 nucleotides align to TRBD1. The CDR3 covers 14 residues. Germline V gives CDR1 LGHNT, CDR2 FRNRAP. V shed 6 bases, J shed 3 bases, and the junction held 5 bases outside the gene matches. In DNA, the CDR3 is TGTGCTAGTGGCCGGACAGGGTCAACAGATACGCAGTATTTT. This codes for CASGRTGSTDTQYF.

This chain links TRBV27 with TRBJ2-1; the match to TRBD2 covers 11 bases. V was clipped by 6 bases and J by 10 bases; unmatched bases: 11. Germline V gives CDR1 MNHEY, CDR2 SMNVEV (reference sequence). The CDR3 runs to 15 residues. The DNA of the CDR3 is TGTGCCAGCAGAGTATTGACTAGCGGGACAGGGGAGCAGTTCTTC. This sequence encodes CASRVLTSGTGEQFF.

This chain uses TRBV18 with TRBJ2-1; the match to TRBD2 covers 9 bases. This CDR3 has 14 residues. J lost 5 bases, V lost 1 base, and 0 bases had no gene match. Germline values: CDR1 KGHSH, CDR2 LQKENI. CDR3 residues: CASSPLAGDNEQFF. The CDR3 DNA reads TGTGCCAGCTCACCACTAGCGGGAGACAATGAGCAGTTCTTC.

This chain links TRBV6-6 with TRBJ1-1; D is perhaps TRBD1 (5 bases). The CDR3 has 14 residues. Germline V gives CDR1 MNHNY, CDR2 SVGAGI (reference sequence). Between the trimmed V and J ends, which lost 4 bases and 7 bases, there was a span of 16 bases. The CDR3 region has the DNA TGTGCCAGCAGTTGGACAAGGGCAGCTTTTGAAGCTTTCTTT. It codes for CASSWTRAAFEAFF.

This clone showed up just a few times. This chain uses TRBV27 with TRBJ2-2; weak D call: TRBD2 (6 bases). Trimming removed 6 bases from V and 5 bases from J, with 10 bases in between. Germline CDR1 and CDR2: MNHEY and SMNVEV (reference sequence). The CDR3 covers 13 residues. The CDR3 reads CASRGSGTGELFF. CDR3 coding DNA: TGTGCCAGCAGGGGCAGCGGGACCGGGGAGCTGTTTTTT.

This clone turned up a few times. The CDR3 loop reads CASSWTGEGYTF. The CDR3 nucleotides read TGTGCCAGCAGCTGGACAGGGGAAGGCTACACCTTC. The chain couples TRBV5-6 to TRBJ1-2, with 9 bases lining up with TRBD1. From germline, CDR1 is SGHDT and CDR2 YYEEEE. Trimming cost V 3 bases and J 8 bases; bases outside gene matches: 2. The CDR3 totals 12 residues.